This T cell receptor beta chain was captured in a study of blood T cell repertoires in COVID-19. About the research overall: T cells, B-cell-depleted T cells, or PBMCs supplied cDNA or gDNA.

The CDR3 covers 15 residues. The V and J ends lost 2 bases and 0 bases respectively, with 6 bases between them. The germline V gene has CDR1 SGHDT and CDR2 YYEEEE. Using immunoSEQ multiplex PCR, the repertoire was profiled, and TCRdb retains in-frame clones only, with some absent. Found here are more than 85,000 clones, around 89% of them singletons; the top ten hold 1.1%. The sample consisted of peripheral blood. The TCR was taken from a human donor in a cohort sampled during active COVID-19. The V and J genes are TRBV5-6 and TRBJ2-6, with D unresolved. The CDR3 DNA sequence: TGTGCCAGCAGCTTTCACAGCTCTGGGGCCAACGTCCTGACTTTC. Translation: CASSFHSSGANVLTF.